This T cell receptor (beta chain) was recovered during a study of blood T cell repertoires in COVID-19. About the study: Collection of acute and convalescent COVID-19 samples took place in the United States, Italy and Spain. PBMCs, B-cell-depleted T cells, or T cells were the source of the cDNA or gDNA that made up the material.

CDR1 and CDR2 (germline): SGDLS, YYNGEE. There are 16 residues in the CDR3. The J segment lost 7 bases and the V segment lost 4 bases, leaving 14 bases of the junction unmatched. Original processing methods: For nucleated cells, counts were estimated from reference gene primer amplification. Assay used: immunoSEQ multiplex PCR; TCRdb lists only in-frame clones, some missing. That table furnishes V, J and clone size, whereas the DNA furnished D and trimming. Of about 270,000 clones listed, more than 80% are singletons. In terms of age and location, participants ranged from roughly 18 to 95 years and lived in under 30 US areas. This clone came up once.

The receptor's source is a woman between 25 and 40 years old with acute COVID-19. The chain recombines TRBV9 with TRBJ2-1, with 7 nucleotides matching TRBD2. The source material was PBMCs or T cells enriched from blood (not recorded which). The CDR3 DNA reads as TGTGCCAGCAGCCGCTTAGCCGGGACGGGGGGAAATGAGCAGTTCTTC. It yields the protein CASSRLAGTGGNEQFF.